Listed here are 14 T cell receptor beta chains from one sample, sequenced in a study of blood T cell repertoires in COVID-19. The assay was immunoSEQ multiplex PCR, and TCRdb's table has in-frame clones only and misses some. The table has tens of thousands of clones, around 80% seen once; the top ten hold more than 9%. Sequencing was carried out using peripheral blood. The receptors originated from a human donor in a cohort sampled during active COVID-19.

The V gene is TRBV19, the J gene TRBJ2-7; 7 bases align to TRBD2. With V trimmed by 3 bases and J by 0 bases, 11 bases remained unmatched. Per germline, CDR1 LNHDA and CDR2 SQIVND (reference sequence). The CDR3 spans 17 residues. The CDR3: CASSIWVSREISYEQYF. CDR3 coding DNA: TGTGCCAGTAGTATCTGGGTGTCGCGGGAGATCTCCTACGAGCAGTACTTC.

This clone was observed many times. The chain couples TRBV6-5 to TRBJ1-1; 9 bases are shared with TRBD1. V shed 6 bases, J shed 4 bases, and the junction held 3 bases outside the gene matches. This CDR3 is 13 amino acids long. Germline values: CDR1 MNHEY, CDR2 SVGAGI. CDR3 protein: CASRKQGATEAFF. CDR3 DNA: TGTGCCAGCAGAAAACAGGGGGCCACTGAAGCTTTCTTT.

This chain joins TRBV6-2 or TRBV6-3 and TRBJ2-2, with D perhaps matching TRBD1 (6 bases). Germline lookup yields CDR1 MNHEY and CDR2 SVGEGT. The CDR3 is 14 residues long. V gave up 3 bases and J gave up 3 bases, with 8 bases separating them. CDR3 sequence (DNA): TGTGCCAGCAGTTATTCAGGGGACACCGGGGAGCTGTTTTTT. It yields the protein CASSYSGDTGELFF.

The chain combines TRBV6-5 with TRBJ2-5, with a weak D call TRBD2 (7 bases). Trimming removed 2 bases at V and 4 bases at J, with 8 bases between. This CDR3 has 13 residues. Germline V lookup: CDR1 MNHEY, CDR2 SVGAGI. The CDR3 region has the DNA TGTGCCAGCAGTTACGGGGGGGCAGAGACCCAGTACTTC. Amino acid sequence: CASSYGGAETQYF.

The chain is built from TRBV7-2 and TRBJ2-7; a weak D match, TRBD1 (5 bases). Germline CDR1 SGHTA, CDR2 FQGNSA. With 0 bases removed from V and 3 bases from J, the gap between germline ends came to 9 bases. The CDR3 runs 14 residues. The CDR3 spells CASSLAGANYEQYF. In DNA, the CDR3 is TGTGCCAGCAGCTTAGCAGGGGCCAACTACGAGCAGTACTTC.

The CDR3 sequence: CASSQEGMDRGAYEQYF. As DNA, the CDR3 is TGCGCCAGCAGCCAAGAGGGGATGGACAGGGGGGCTTACGAGCAGTACTTC. The chain links TRBV4-3 to TRBJ2-7; 10 nucleotides match TRBD1. V trimming: 0 bases; J trimming: 4 bases; junction bases outside the gene matches: 9. The CDR3 runs to 17 residues. The V gene's germline CDR1 is LGHNA and CDR2 YSLEER.

The gene calls are TRBV29-1 and TRBJ2-6, with TRBD2 as a possible D gene (6 bases). Trimming cost V 4 bases and J 0 bases, with 16 bases left between them. There are 17 residues in the CDR3. CDR1 and CDR2 from the germline V gene are SQVTM and ANQGSEA. The CDR3 sequence is CSVASGLSISGANVLTF. CDR3 DNA sequence: TGCAGCGTTGCATCGGGACTCTCAATCTCTGGGGCCAACGTCCTGACTTTC.

The chain has TRBV15 and TRBJ1-2; 12 positions match TRBD1. Germline CDR1 reads LNHNV; CDR2 reads YYDKDF (reference sequence). This CDR3 has 17 amino acids. With 4 bases clipped from V and 5 bases from J, the junction kept 11 bases outside the gene matches. The CDR3 sequence is CATSTPGQGAARYGYTF. CDR3 DNA sequence: TGTGCCACCAGCACCCCGGGACAGGGGGCGGCCAGGTATGGCTACACCTTC.

CDR3 nucleotide sequence: TGTGCCAGCAGCCTAGGGGGAGCGAACACTGAAGCTTTCTTT. Protein sequence: CASSLGGANTEAFF. The chain has TRBV2 and TRBJ1-1, with D perhaps TRBD1 (6 bases). V lost 6 bases and J lost 1, with 12 bases in between. The germline gives CDR1 SNHLY, CDR2 FYNNEI. This CDR3 is built from 14 residues.

The rearrangement links TRBV2 to TRBJ2-7; 10 nucleotides agree with TRBD2. Germline V gene data show CDR1 as SNHLY and CDR2 as FYNNEI. The CDR3 has 14 amino acids. After removal of 6 bases from V and 5 bases from J, the junction contained 7 bases not matched to a gene. CDR3 sequence: CASSYSGRGDEQYF. CDR3 sequence (DNA): TGTGCCAGCAGCTACAGCGGGAGGGGGGACGAGCAGTACTTC.

The V call is TRBV19, the J call TRBJ2-1, with TRBD2 as a possible D gene (6 bases). Between the trimmed V and J ends, which lost 3 bases and 4 bases, there was a span of 13 bases. Germline CDR1 and CDR2: LNHDA and SQIVND (reference sequence). CDR3 length: 15 amino acids. The CDR3 DNA follows: TGTGCCAGTAGTATCAGTAGCGGAGCATACAATGAGCAGTTCTTC. Its translation: CASSISSGAYNEQFF.

For the CDR3, the DNA is TGCAGCGTCCAGGGTGCAGCTAATCAGCCCCAGCATTTT. This sequence encodes CSVQGAANQPQHF. The chain is built from TRBV29-1 and TRBJ1-5, with D maybe TRBD1 (5 bases). Trimming cost V 6 bases and J 4 bases, with 13 bases left between them. Germline values: CDR1 SQVTM, CDR2 ANQGSEA. This CDR3 contains 13 residues.

This chain joins TRBV4-3 and TRBJ2-7; TRBD2 matches at 7 bases. CDR1 is LGHNA, CDR2 YSLEER, per germline. This CDR3 comprises 15 residues. The junction had 7 bases not matched to a gene; V was cut back by 1 base and J by 4 bases. The CDR3 spells CASSQVAGVSYEQYF. In DNA form, the CDR3 reads TGCGCCAGCAGCCAAGTTGCGGGGGTTTCATACGAGCAGTACTTC.

The gene calls are TRBV27 and TRBJ2-7, with TRBD1 as a possible D gene (6 bases). The length of the CDR3 is 16 residues. In germline, CDR1 is MNHEY, CDR2 SMNVEV (reference sequence). Trimming took off 0 bases at V and 3 bases at J, with 15 bases between the two ends. The CDR3 loop is CASSLSGGGLFYEQYF. The CDR3 DNA sequence: TGTGCCAGCAGTTTATCTGGGGGCGGACTCTTCTACGAGCAGTACTTC.